The clone carrying this T cell receptor beta chain was detected only a few times. This sample is drawn from a study of technical replicates of blood from several donors. This CDR3 comprises 14 residues. Germline V gene lookup returns CDR1 GTSNPN and CDR2 SVGIG (reference sequence). With V trimmed by 4 bases and J by 1 base, 3 bases remained unmatched. Sequencing was performed with immunoSEQ multiplex PCR; in TCRdb, only in-frame clones are kept and a portion is missing. Altogether 80,000 or so clones are present, roughly four fifths being singletons, with the ten largest covering around 3.9%. V usage is TRBV30 and J usage is TRBJ2-2; 7 nucleotides match TRBD2. The sequencing sample was made of PBMCs. This TCR came from a human donor in good health. Some clones in this sample may be carry-over from other donors' samples. The CDR3 reads CAWKLAGNTGELFF. The CDR3 DNA reads TGTGCCTGGAAATTAGCGGGGAACACCGGGGAGCTGTTTTTT.